This TCR beta chain was observed in a study of T cells after yellow fever vaccination. Details on this clonotype: What it recognizes is unknown.

Regarding the study as a whole: Peak timing came faster in the weaker secondary response, day 5 versus 15.

CDR1 and CDR2 from the germline V gene are KGHSH and LQKENI. The CDR3 loop spans 13 amino acids. With V trimmed by 4 bases and J by 7 bases, 7 bases remained unmatched. TCRdb fed the 5' RACE reads into MiXCR, producing one record per CDR3 protein. The sample consists of about 340,000 distinct CDR3 sequences, approximately 4.2% of them appearing once. The material was PBMCs, obtained 5 days after the yellow fever booster vaccination. The rearrangement links TRBV18 to TRBJ2-7; the match to TRBD1 covers 7 bases. This sequence originates from a man aged 18 to 29 who received the YFV17D yellow fever vaccine. This CDR3 is CASSQGAIGEQYF. In DNA form, the CDR3 reads TGTGCCAGCTCACAGGGGGCGATTGGGGAGCAGTACTTC.